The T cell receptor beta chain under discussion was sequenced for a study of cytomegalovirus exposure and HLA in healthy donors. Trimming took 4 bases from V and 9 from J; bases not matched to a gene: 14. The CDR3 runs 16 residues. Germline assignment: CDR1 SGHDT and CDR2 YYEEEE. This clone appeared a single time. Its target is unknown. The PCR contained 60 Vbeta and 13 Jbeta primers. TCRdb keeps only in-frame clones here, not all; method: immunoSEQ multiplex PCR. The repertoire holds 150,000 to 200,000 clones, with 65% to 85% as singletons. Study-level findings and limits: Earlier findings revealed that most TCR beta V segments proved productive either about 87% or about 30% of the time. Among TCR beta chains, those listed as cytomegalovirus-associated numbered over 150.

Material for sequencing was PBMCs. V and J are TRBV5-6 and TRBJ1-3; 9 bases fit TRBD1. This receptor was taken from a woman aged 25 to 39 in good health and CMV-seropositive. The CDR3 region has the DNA TGTGCCAGCAGCCCGGGGACAGGGAGGTTTTTCGGCACCATATATTTT. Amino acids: CASSPGTGRFFGTIYF.